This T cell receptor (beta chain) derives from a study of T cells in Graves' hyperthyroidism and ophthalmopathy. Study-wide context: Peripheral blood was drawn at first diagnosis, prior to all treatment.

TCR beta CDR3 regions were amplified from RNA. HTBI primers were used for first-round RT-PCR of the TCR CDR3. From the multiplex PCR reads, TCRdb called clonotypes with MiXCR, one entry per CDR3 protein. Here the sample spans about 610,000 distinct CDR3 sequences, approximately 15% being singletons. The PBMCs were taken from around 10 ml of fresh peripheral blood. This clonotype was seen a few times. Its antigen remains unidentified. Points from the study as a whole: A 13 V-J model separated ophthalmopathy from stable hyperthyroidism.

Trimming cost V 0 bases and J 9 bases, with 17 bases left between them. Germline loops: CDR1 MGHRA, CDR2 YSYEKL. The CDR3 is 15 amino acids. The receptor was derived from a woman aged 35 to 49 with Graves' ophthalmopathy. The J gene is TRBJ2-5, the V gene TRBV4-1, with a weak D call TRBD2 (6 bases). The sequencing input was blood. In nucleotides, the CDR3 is TGCGCCAGCAGCCAAGAGAGGTCCATGGGGGAGGCCCAGTACTTC. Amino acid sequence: CASSQERSMGEAQYF.